What follows are 18 T cell receptor beta chains derived from one specimen sequenced in a study of OX40 agonist ivuxolimab in advanced cancers. Produced via immunoSEQ multiplex PCR; TCRdb's table is partial and in-frame only. The sample lists 50,000 to 65,000 clones; approximately 90% were seen once. Sequenced here: CD4+ or CD8+ T cells sorted from blood, sampled in a trial of the OX40 agonist ivuxolimab. The source of these receptors is an adult with an advanced solid tumor such as melanoma, head and neck, liver or kidney cancer.

The J gene is TRBJ2-1, the V gene TRBV10-2; D possibly corresponds to TRBD2 (6 bases). Trimming took off 7 bases at V and 15 bases at J, with 25 bases between the two ends. The CDR3 totals 14 residues. From germline, CDR1 is WSHSY and CDR2 SAAADI. CDR3 sequence (DNA): TGCGCCAGCACACTCACGGGGGAAGGAGCGGACCCGTTCTTC. As protein: CASTLTGEGADPFF.

The chain recombines TRBV7-2 with TRBJ1-2; tentatively, D is TRBD1 (6 bases). V lost 4 bases to trimming and J lost 7 bases, with 7 bases between them. The CDR3 runs 11 residues. Germline V lookup: CDR1 SGHTA, CDR2 FQGNSA. The CDR3, as DNA: TGTGCCAGCAGCTCAGGGGTTGGCTACACCTTC. It specifies CASSSGVGYTF.

This clone was detected only a few times. The chain is built from TRBV30 and TRBJ1-1; no clear D. The V gene's germline CDR1 is GTSNPN and CDR2 SVGIG (reference sequence). Trimming left V 4 bases short and J 0 bases short, with 9 bases between. The CDR3 runs to 13 residues. The CDR3 DNA reads as TGTGCCTGGACGATAATACTGAACACTGAAGCTTTCTTT. Translating gives CAWTIILNTEAFF.

The chain couples TRBV19 to TRBJ1-1, with D unresolved. CDR1 is LNHDA and CDR2 is SQIVND in the germline V gene (reference sequence). Trimming stripped 5 bases from V and 4 bases from J, with 11 bases between. The CDR3 has 13 amino acids. Written as DNA, the CDR3 is TGTGCCAGTAGTCCCGGCATGGTCACTGAAGCTTTCTTT. Translation: CASSPGMVTEAFF.

The chain joins TRBV7-8 to TRBJ1-2; D call uncertain. This CDR3 comprises 17 residues. CDR1 is SGHVS, CDR2 FQNEAQ, per germline. The V end was cut by 4 bases, the J end by 1 base, with 19 bases between. The CDR3 loop reads CASSSKTHTPINYGYTF. CDR3 coding DNA: TGTGCCAGCAGCTCCAAAACTCATACCCCCATTAACTATGGCTACACCTTC.

This clone was seen just once. The chain recombines TRBV13 with TRBJ2-1; a weak D match, TRBD1 (5 bases). Germline CDR1 and CDR2: PRHDT and FYEKMQ (reference sequence). V was pared by 7 bases and J by 7 bases, with 32 bases between. The CDR3 consists of 19 residues. CDR3 in amino acids: CASTASNTWGSLSANEQFF. CDR3 DNA sequence: TGTGCCAGCACCGCCTCAAATACATGGGGCTCCTTATCTGCGAATGAGCAGTTCTTC.

This sequence joins TRBV6-6 and TRBJ2-1; no firm D call. The CDR3 loop spans 12 amino acids. Germline values: CDR1 MNHNY, CDR2 SVGAGI (reference sequence). The germline V and J ends were trimmed by 1 base and 7 bases, with 5 bases remaining between them. The CDR3 DNA sequence: TGTGCCAGCAGTTACTATCTAAATGAGCAGTTCTTC. It is translated as CASSYYLNEQFF.

J is TRBJ2-4 and V is TRBV9, with a weak D call TRBD1 (6 bases). Germline assignment: CDR1 SGDLS and CDR2 YYNGEE. This CDR3 has 13 residues. V gave up 3 bases and J gave up 6 bases, with 10 bases separating them. This chain's CDR3 is CASSEGQLNIQYF. The CDR3 DNA is TGTGCCAGCAGCGAAGGACAGCTAAACATTCAGTACTTC.

This clone was observed a single time. CDR3 nucleotide sequence: TGTGCCTGGAACCCAGGGCTAACCTACGAGCAGTACTTC. This encodes CAWNPGLTYEQYF. V and J are TRBV30 and TRBJ2-7, with D possibly TRBD1 on 5 matching bases. V was cut by 4 bases and J by 2 bases, with 12 bases left in between. The CDR3 runs to 13 residues. The germline V gene encodes CDR1 GTSNPN and CDR2 SVGIG (reference sequence).

The V call is TRBV6-6, the J call TRBJ1-5; weak D call: TRBD1 (6 bases). V lost 6 bases to trimming and J lost 2 bases, with 11 bases between them. CDR3 length equals 14 residues. Germline loops: CDR1 MNHNY, CDR2 SVGAGI (reference sequence). This chain's CDR3 is CASRKTGRNQPQHF. CDR3 DNA: TGTGCCAGCAGAAAAACAGGGCGCAATCAGCCCCAGCATTTT.

The chain combines TRBV4-3 with TRBJ1-2, with 8 bases aligning to TRBD1. The CDR3 spans 14 residues. The junction had 8 bases not matched to a gene; V was cut back by 1 base and J by 10 bases. Germline-derived CDR1 and CDR2 are LGHNA and YSLEER. The CDR3 loop is CASSQGAAGGAYTF. The CDR3 DNA sequence: TGCGCCAGCAGCCAAGGTGCGGCAGGGGGCGCCTACACCTTC.

CDR3 sequence: CASSLTGQDYGYTF. The CDR3 DNA sequence: TGTGCCAGCAGCCTTACCGGACAGGATTATGGCTACACCTTC. The chain is built from TRBV7-9 and TRBJ1-2, with TRBD1 matching over 7 bases. The V gene's germline CDR1 is SEHNR and CDR2 FQNEAQ (reference sequence). Trimming took 5 bases from V and 5 from J; bases not matched to a gene: 8. The CDR3 length is 14 residues.

The rearrangement uses TRBV30 and TRBJ2-7; TRBD1 matches 7 bases. The CDR3 is 15 residues long. J lost 4 bases, V lost 0 bases, and 9 bases had no gene match. The germline V gene has CDR1 GTSNPN and CDR2 SVGIG (reference sequence). The CDR3 protein is CAWSVPPAQGYEQYF. The DNA for the CDR3 is TGTGCCTGGAGTGTACCTCCGGCACAGGGGTACGAGCAGTACTTC.

The gene calls are TRBV27 and TRBJ1-1; the D is unclear. Trimming pared 0 bases from V and 5 bases from J, leaving 10 bases between. There are 14 residues in the CDR3. Germline V CDR1 and CDR2: MNHEY, SMNVEV (reference sequence). CDR3 bases: TGTGCCAGCAGTTTATCCGGACTGGGGACTGAAGCTTTCTTT. It is translated as CASSLSGLGTEAFF.

The chain employs TRBV19 and TRBJ2-7; tentatively, D is TRBD1 or TRBD2 (5 bases each). Germline CDR1 is LNHDA and CDR2 is SQIVND (reference sequence). V gave up 10 bases and J gave up 4 bases, with 14 bases separating them. The CDR3 length is 12 residues. The DNA of the CDR3 is TGTGCCACCCGACTAAGGGGTTACGAGCAGTACTTC. Its translation is CATRLRGYEQYF.

This clone was detected once. This chain connects TRBV4-3 to TRBJ1-1; D is perhaps TRBD1 (5 bases). V shed 3 bases and J shed 7 bases, with 18 bases lying between them. CDR1 is LGHNA and CDR2 is YSLEER in the germline V gene. This CDR3 is built from 15 residues. The CDR3 sequence is CASSHRDRGGNEAFF. DNA of the CDR3: TGCGCCAGCAGCCATCGTGACAGAGGAGGAAATGAAGCTTTCTTT.

This chain links TRBV4-3 with TRBJ2-7, with 9 bases fitting TRBD1. This CDR3 region has 16 residues. Germline loops: CDR1 LGHNA, CDR2 YSLEER. The V gene end was trimmed by 1 base and the J gene end by 3 bases; junction bases not matched to a gene: 7. The DNA for the CDR3 is TGCGCCAGCAGCCAAGGACCCGGGACAGGGTACTACGAGCAGTACTTC. This translates into CASSQGPGTGYYEQYF.

The chain carries TRBV29-1 and TRBJ1-4; D remains ambiguous. V was clipped by 2 bases and J by 6 bases, with 7 bases between them. The CDR3 is 12 residues long. The germline V gene has CDR1 SQVTM and CDR2 ANQGSEA. This chain's CDR3 is CSVESRDEKLFF. CDR3 coding DNA: TGCAGCGTTGAAAGTAGGGATGAAAAACTGTTTTTT.